Given below is one TCR beta chain in context. The sample is drawn from a study of blood T cell repertoires in COVID-19. Assay: immunoSEQ multiplex PCR; the TCRdb copy retains only in-frame clones and omits some. The repertoire holds hundreds of thousands of clones, with roughly 80% as singletons. Trimming stripped 5 bases from V and 4 bases from J, with 15 bases between. This CDR3 contains 14 residues. In germline, CDR1 is SGHNT, CDR2 YENEEA. The sequenced sample was PBMCs or T cells enriched from blood (not recorded which). This sequence was found in a middle-aged man who had been exposed to COVID-19. This chain joins TRBV11-3 and TRBJ2-7, with D possibly TRBD2 on 6 matching bases. This CDR3 is CASSPRDFPYEQYF. The CDR3 nucleotides are TGTGCCAGCAGCCCCCGGGACTTCCCATACGAGCAGTACTTC.